This T cell receptor (beta chain) was documented in a study of T cell repertoires in cytomegalovirus infection (dated by TCRdb to about 2019). In terms of the full investigation: Peptide stimulations targeted recently identified HLA-C-restricted CMV epitopes, whose presentation resists viral immunomodulation, together with well-studied HLA-B-restricted epitopes. Because public TCR beta signatures pointed to carriage of CMV infection together with the matching HLA type, the HLA type of each donor mattered for the analysis. Summary of the overall study and its limitations: Carriers of CMV infection plus the relevant HLA type were discriminated by the cumulative frequency of public TCR beta family members in the study cohort and in an independent 352-donor cohort. The ex vivo response was dominated by HLA-C-restricted CMV-specific TCR beta clonotypes, which also provided the single most frequent clonotype in two of eight donors.

The treatment or condition label for this specimen denotes: in vitro stimulation with specific CMV peptide epitopes to enrich CMV-specific T cells. The CDR3 measures 15 amino acids from cysteine to phenylalanine. Kept here is only the CDR3 DNA, which spans 45 bases and is read in frame from base 1. The germline V gene sets CDR1 to SGHTA and CDR2 to FQGNSA. Between the V and J ends, shortened by 4 bases and 1 base respectively, the junction contains 13 bases. The data were produced on an Illumina HiSeq 1500. TCRdb took the public reads, trimmed them with fastp at Q25, ran MiXCR for clone calling and kept in-frame beta chains. CDR3 protein sequences are deduplicated, and each keeps its most common genes and DNA. The sample records roughly 700,000 distinct CDR3 sequences, around a third of which are singletons. The top ten clonotypes cover 18% of the sample. The sample holds many counts of this clonotype. Its antigen has not been determined. No quality values exist for individual bases; no much larger clone is one base distant.

The starting material was cultured PBMCs, obtained from culture after CMV antigen stimulation. This clonotype was obtained from a human donor in good health (CMV status not recorded). Some clones in this sample may be carry-over from other donors' samples. Recombination joined TRBV7-2 with TRBJ1-1; TRBD1 could be the D gene, as 6 bases match. Here is the DNA: TGTGCCAGCAGCTCCTCCCGGGGACAGAACACTGAAGCTTTCTTT. Its protein reads: CASSSSRGQNTEAFF. Joined to the reference TRBV7-2 and TRBJ1-1 proteins, this CDR3 gives the full variable domain: GAGVSQSPSNKVTEKGKDVELRCDPISGHTALYWYRQSLGQGLEFLIYFQGNSAPDKSGLPSDRFSAERTGGSVSTLTIQRTQQEDSAVYLCASSSSRGQNTEAFFGQGTRLTVV.